A selection of T cell receptor beta chains follows, all from one sample in a study of T cell responses to AZD1222 COVID-19 vaccine. Clones were sequenced by immunoSEQ multiplex PCR, and TCRdb holds only the in-frame ones, with some missing. The sample lists more than 65,000 clones, almost 80% occurring once. The sequencing used peripheral blood, collected on day 0 of AZD1222 vaccination. These TCRs come from an adult in good health. CDR3s include the opening cysteine and the closing phenylalanine or tryptophan. D genes are given only for firm matches. Not all rows give a size; the values are once, few, many and, for expanded clones, a class.

>.|.|TRBV12-2|TRBJ2-1
TGTGCAAGTCGCTTAGGATGCTGGGACCGGAATGAGCAGTTCTTC
CASRLGCWDRNEQFF
>TRBD2|.|TRBV2|TRBJ2-3
TGTGCCAGCAGTTTCCTAGCGGGAGTTGCAGATACGCAGTATTTT
CASSFLAGVADTQYF
>TRBD2|.|TRBV11-2|TRBJ2-4
TGTGCCAGCAGCTTAGAAAAGGTAGCGGGAGGGCCGGGAGCCAAAAACATTCAGTACTTC
CASSLEKVAGGPGAKNIQYF
>.|.|TRBV11-2|TRBJ1-4
TGTGCCAGCAGCTTAGGCCAGGGAGGGCGAGAAAAACTGTTTTTT
CASSLGQGGREKLFF
>TRBD2|.|TRBV29-1|TRBJ2-7
TGCAGCGTCTATAGCGGGCTCGAGCAGTACTTC
CSVYSGLEQYF
>.|.|TRBV18|TRBJ2-1
TGTGCCAGCTCACCACCATTGGCTAGCAATAACCAAAATGAGCAGTTCTTC
CASSPPLASNNQNEQFF
>TRBD2|.|TRBV18|TRBJ2-7
TGTGCCAGCTCCCAAGAGCTAGCGGCAACCTACGAGCAGTACTTC
CASSQELAATYEQYF
>.|.|TRBV24-1|TRBJ2-7
TGTGCCACCAGTGACACGAGACGGGGTAGTGAGCAGTACTTC
CATSDTRRGSEQYF
>.|.|TRBV11-2|TRBJ2-1
TGTGCCAGCAGCTTAGACAGGGGCGGCTACAATGAGCAGTTCTTC
CASSLDRGGYNEQFF
>.|once|TRBV20-1|TRBJ2-7
TGCAGTGCTAGTAGGCCAGAAGTTTACGAGCAGTACTTC
CSASRPEVYEQYF
>.|.|TRBV24-1|TRBJ2-7
TGTGCCACCAGTGATGTGGGGACCACAGGGTCGCACGAGCAGTACTTC
CATSDVGTTGSHEQYF
>TRBD2|.|TRBV3-1/TRBV3-2|TRBJ2-7
TGTGCCAGCAGCCAAAAAACGCGCGGGAGCTTGCACTTC
CASSQKTRGSLHF
>.|.|TRBV5-5|TRBJ2-5
TGTGCCAGCAGCTTGATGCCAGACGAAGAGACCCAGTACTTC
CASSLMPDEETQYF
>TRBD2|.|TRBV5-1|TRBJ2-5
TGCGCCAGCAGCCCAGGACTAGCGGGAGCGGAGACCCAGTACTTC
CASSPGLAGAETQYF
>TRBD2|.|TRBV5-1|TRBJ2-1
TGCGCCAGCAGCCCGCCTAGCGGAGGGGTTGATGAGCAGTTCTTC
CASSPPSGGVDEQFF
>TRBD1|.|TRBV5-1|TRBJ1-1
TGCGCCAGCAGCCGGGAGGGACAGGGGGGCACTGAAGCTTTCTTT
CASSREGQGGTEAFF
>TRBD1|.|TRBV20-1|TRBJ2-1
TGCAGTGCTAGTTTGGGGACAGCGGAATACAATGAGCAGTTCTTC
CSASLGTAEYNEQFF
>.|.|TRBV21-1|TRBJ1-3
TGTGCCAGCAGCAAGCCCCAGGGGGCCCCTGGAAACACCATATATTTT
CASSKPQGAPGNTIYF
>.|once|TRBV4-3|TRBJ2-1
TGCGCCAGCAGCCAAGCCCCCTGGGGGGAGCAGTTCTTC
CASSQAPWGEQFF
>TRBD2|.|TRBV28|TRBJ2-5
TGTGCCAGCAGTTTACAGCGGGAGGGCGGGAAGACCCAGTACTTC
CASSLQREGGKTQYF
>.|many|TRBV5-1|TRBJ2-1
TGCGCCAGCAGCTATACGCGTTGGGAAGATGAGCAGTTCTTC
CASSYTRWEDEQFF
>.|.|TRBV3-1/TRBV3-2|TRBJ1-2
TGTGCCAGCAGCCAAGATCCCATGCAGGGGAACTATGGCTACACCTTC
CASSQDPMQGNYGYTF
>TRBD2|.|TRBV29-1|TRBJ2-5
TGCAGCGTTACTAGCGAAGAGACCCAGTACTTC
CSVTSEETQYF
>TRBD2|.|TRBV7-6|TRBJ2-2
TGTGCCAGCAGCTCTGGGGCTAGCGGGAGCACCGGGGAGCTGTTTTTT
CASSSGASGSTGELFF
>.|.|TRBV7-9|TRBJ1-1
TGTGCCAGCAGCTTAGGTTGGGAGGGTTTGGCGAGTGGCACTGAAGCTTTCTTT
CASSLGWEGLASGTEAFF
>.|.|TRBV19|TRBJ1-5
TGTGCCAGGGGACGGGGGGTGCATCAGCCCCAGCATTTT
CARGRGVHQPQHF
>TRBD2|.|TRBV11-2|TRBJ2-2
TGTGCCAGCAGCCGTACTAGCGGGGGCACCGGGGAGCTGTTTTTT
CASSRTSGGTGELFF
>.|.|TRBV10-3|TRBJ2-1
TGTGCCATCAGCGCTGGGGAGAGCTCCTACAATGAGCAGTTCTTC
CAISAGESSYNEQFF
>TRBD2|once|TRBV6-2/TRBV6-3|TRBJ2-5
TGTGCCAGCAGTACCGGGACTAGCGGGGCATCCCTGGGAGAGACCCAGTACTTC
CASSTGTSGASLGETQYF
>.|.|TRBV6-5|TRBJ1-2
TGTGCCAGCAGCCCCGGGCTCGGCAACTATGGCTACACCTTC
CASSPGLGNYGYTF
>TRBD1|many|TRBV7-2|TRBJ2-7
TGTGCCAGCAGCGAAAAGACAGGGTCCTACGAGCAGTACTTC
CASSEKTGSYEQYF
>TRBD1|.|TRBV7-2|TRBJ1-2
TGTGCCAGCAGCTTGGGGACAGCCTATGGCTACACCTTC
CASSLGTAYGYTF
>.|.|TRBV9|TRBJ2-1
TGTGCCAGCAGCGTAGGCGGCGGGACCAGTTACAATGAGCAGTTCTTC
CASSVGGGTSYNEQFF
>.|.|TRBV6-5|TRBJ1-3
TGTGCCAGCCTCCGGGGGTTTGGAAACACCATATATTTT
CASLRGFGNTIYF
>.|.|TRBV7-9|TRBJ2-3
TGTGCCAGCAGCTTAGAGGGGTTTTCAGATACGCAGTATTTT
CASSLEGFSDTQYF
>.|.|TRBV7-8|TRBJ1-2
TGTGCCAGCAGCTTATATCTGGGTACAGCTAACTATGGCTACACCTTC
CASSLYLGTANYGYTF
>TRBD2|.|TRBV4-1|TRBJ2-7
TGCGCCAGCAGCCCCTGGTCTAGCGGGAGTAACTACGAGCAGTACTTC
CASSPWSSGSNYEQYF
>.|.|TRBV11-2|TRBJ2-5
TGTGCCAGCAGCTTACTATTCCAAGAGACCCAGTACTTC
CASSLLFQETQYF
>.|.|TRBV27|TRBJ1-6
TGTGCCAGCAGTTTTCTTAGCTCCTATAATTCACCCCTCCACTTT
CASSFLSSYNSPLHF
>.|.|TRBV7-9|TRBJ1-1
TGTGCCAGCAGTTTCGATCAGAACACTGAAGCTTTCTTT
CASSFDQNTEAFF
>.|.|TRBV7-9|TRBJ1-2
TGTGCCAGCAGCGTACGGCCAGCCCATGGCTACACCTTC
CASSVRPAHGYTF
>.|.|TRBV27|TRBJ2-3
TGTGCCAGCGCGTCCTCGACAATTAGCACAGATACGCAGTATTTT
CASASSTISTDTQYF
>TRBD1|.|TRBV3-1/TRBV3-2|TRBJ2-2
TGTGCCAGCAGCCAAGGGACAGGGGCGAACACCGGGGAGCTGTTTTTT
CASSQGTGANTGELFF